Sequencing of this T cell receptor (beta chain) was carried out in a study of blood T cell repertoires in COVID-19. Assay used: immunoSEQ multiplex PCR; TCRdb lists only in-frame clones, some missing. This table holds around 300,000 clones, around nine tenths found once. V lost 8 bases, J lost 2 bases, and 9 bases stayed unmatched. The CDR3 is 16 amino acids. The germline V gene has CDR1 SNHLY and CDR2 FYNNEI. The sequencing sample was made of PBMCs or T cells enriched from blood (not recorded which). The origin of this receptor is a man aged 30 to 45 who had recovered from COVID-19. J is TRBJ1-4 and V is TRBV2; 9 nucleotides match TRBD1. CDR3 protein: CASGGQGPSTNEKLFF. In DNA form, the CDR3 reads TGTGCCAGCGGCGGACAGGGGCCCTCCACTAATGAAAAACTGTTTTTT.